Given below is one T cell receptor beta chain in context. Its matching antigen is unknown. The data were taken from a study of T cell clonotyping in hematopoietic cell transplantation. Study details: Pretransplant recipient samples were taken after cytoreduction.

General observations from the study: At the given depth, recipient repertoires were over 97% de novo clonotypes. Recipient TCR diversity dropped after transplant; expanded clonotypes rose from day 30 to 180.

Stated time point: recipient sample about 28 days before transplant, after cytoreduction. Samples: about 28 days before transplant, then days 30, 100 and 180 after. The protocol was immunoSEQ multiplex PCR, while the TCRdb copy is restricted to in-frame clones and leaves out a portion. The sample has several thousand clones; 87% are singletons. The CDR3 spans 15 residues. V gave up 0 bases and J gave up 0 bases, with 9 bases separating them. Germline CDR1 reads GTSNPN; CDR2 reads SVGIG (reference sequence). V gene TRBV30 combines with J gene TRBJ1-3; D unresolved. The sequence derives from a woman in her fifties or sixties with acute myeloid leukemia. Some clones in this sample may be carry-over from other donors' samples. Specimen: peripheral blood mononuclear cells, collected before stem cell transplant. The CDR3 here is CAWSVPRSSGNTIYF. The CDR3 nucleotides are TGTGCCTGGAGTGTACCGCGGTCCTCTGGAAACACCATATATTTT.